These T cell receptor beta chains were read from a single sample in a study of human T cells and chemical hapten exposure. Using its own MiXCR run on the RACE reads, TCRdb lists one record per CDR3 protein. Altogether under 45,000 distinct CDR3 sequences are present, about 10% being singletons, with the ten largest covering about 5.9%. The material sequenced was whole blood, taken in connection with sensitization to the hapten diphenylcyclopropenone (DPC). Every receptor here comes from a man aged 25-45 years with alopecia areata. Some clones in this sample may be carry-over from other donors' samples. The CDR3 runs from the conserved cysteine through the conserved F or W. Each record gives: V gene, J gene, D gene, CDR3 protein. A D gene is named only where the DNA matches it firmly.

V: TRBV12-3/TRBV12-4; J: TRBJ2-3; D: TRBD1; CDR3: CASSSRTGFSTDTQYF
V: TRBV5-1; J: TRBJ2-3; D: TRBD2; CDR3: CASSGTSGIMSDTQYF
V: TRBV2; J: TRBJ2-6; D: NA; CDR3: CAGADGTPSANVLTF
V: TRBV12-3/TRBV12-4; J: TRBJ1-5; D: NA; CDR3: CASSVTYSNQPQHF
V: TRBV5-1; J: TRBJ2-7; D: TRBD1; CDR3: CASSASTGGIYEQYF
V: TRBV5-6; J: TRBJ1-1; D: NA; CDR3: CASSLFDTNTEAFF
V: TRBV7-6; J: TRBJ1-2; D: NA; CDR3: CASSSSDTYGYTF
V: TRBV27; J: TRBJ2-7; D: NA; CDR3: CASSLYGDRLSYEQYF
V: TRBV9; J: TRBJ2-3; D: TRBD1; CDR3: CASSAGTGGLGTDTQYF
V: TRBV20-1; J: TRBJ2-2; D: NA; CDR3: CSARKDNTGELFF
V: TRBV6-1; J: TRBJ1-2; D: NA; CDR3: CASTQGASYNYGYTF
V: TRBV9; J: TRBJ2-7; D: TRBD2; CDR3: CASSVGGTSSYEQYF
V: TRBV7-9; J: TRBJ1-2; D: NA; CDR3: CASSLARSNYGYTF
V: TRBV29-1; J: TRBJ2-3; D: NA; CDR3: CSVEYSTDTQYF
V: TRBV29-1; J: TRBJ1-4; D: NA; CDR3: CSVVTGGEKLFF
V: TRBV4-3; J: TRBJ1-6; D: NA; CDR3: CASSQVGDNSPLHF
V: TRBV19; J: TRBJ1-5; D: NA; CDR3: CASSIVGYPNQPQHF
V: TRBV29-1; J: TRBJ1-1; D: NA; CDR3: CSVVRITTEAFF
V: TRBV10-3; J: TRBJ2-2; D: TRBD2; CDR3: CATRGTSGRGTGELFF
V: TRBV6-2/TRBV6-3; J: TRBJ2-3; D: TRBD2; CDR3: CASSYSTSGTRRTDTQYF
V: TRBV10-1; J: TRBJ2-3; D: NA; CDR3: CASSVSTDTQYF
V: TRBV18; J: TRBJ2-1; D: TRBD2; CDR3: CASLTSGPYNEQFF
V: TRBV5-4; J: TRBJ2-7; D: TRBD2; CDR3: CASSEGLSYEQYF
V: TRBV6-6; J: TRBJ1-1; D: NA; CDR3: CASSGTGDMREAFF
V: TRBV6-2/TRBV6-3; J: TRBJ2-3; D: NA; CDR3: CASSSRDNTDTQYF
V: TRBV6-2/TRBV6-3; J: TRBJ2-3; D: NA; CDR3: CASRTNTDTQYF
V: TRBV7-8; J: TRBJ2-7; D: TRBD1; CDR3: CASSLGQGGYEQYF
V: TRBV3-1; J: TRBJ2-1; D: TRBD2; CDR3: CASSQGDYYNEQFF
V: TRBV20-1; J: TRBJ1-2; D: NA; CDR3: CSARDQQGFGYTF
V: TRBV29-1; J: TRBJ2-1; D: NA; CDR3: CSVEFLEGAYNEQFF
V: TRBV29-1; J: TRBJ1-1; D: TRBD1; CDR3: CSVRRGDRGAFF
V: TRBV6-5; J: TRBJ2-2; D: NA; CDR3: CASRVDSTWTGELFF